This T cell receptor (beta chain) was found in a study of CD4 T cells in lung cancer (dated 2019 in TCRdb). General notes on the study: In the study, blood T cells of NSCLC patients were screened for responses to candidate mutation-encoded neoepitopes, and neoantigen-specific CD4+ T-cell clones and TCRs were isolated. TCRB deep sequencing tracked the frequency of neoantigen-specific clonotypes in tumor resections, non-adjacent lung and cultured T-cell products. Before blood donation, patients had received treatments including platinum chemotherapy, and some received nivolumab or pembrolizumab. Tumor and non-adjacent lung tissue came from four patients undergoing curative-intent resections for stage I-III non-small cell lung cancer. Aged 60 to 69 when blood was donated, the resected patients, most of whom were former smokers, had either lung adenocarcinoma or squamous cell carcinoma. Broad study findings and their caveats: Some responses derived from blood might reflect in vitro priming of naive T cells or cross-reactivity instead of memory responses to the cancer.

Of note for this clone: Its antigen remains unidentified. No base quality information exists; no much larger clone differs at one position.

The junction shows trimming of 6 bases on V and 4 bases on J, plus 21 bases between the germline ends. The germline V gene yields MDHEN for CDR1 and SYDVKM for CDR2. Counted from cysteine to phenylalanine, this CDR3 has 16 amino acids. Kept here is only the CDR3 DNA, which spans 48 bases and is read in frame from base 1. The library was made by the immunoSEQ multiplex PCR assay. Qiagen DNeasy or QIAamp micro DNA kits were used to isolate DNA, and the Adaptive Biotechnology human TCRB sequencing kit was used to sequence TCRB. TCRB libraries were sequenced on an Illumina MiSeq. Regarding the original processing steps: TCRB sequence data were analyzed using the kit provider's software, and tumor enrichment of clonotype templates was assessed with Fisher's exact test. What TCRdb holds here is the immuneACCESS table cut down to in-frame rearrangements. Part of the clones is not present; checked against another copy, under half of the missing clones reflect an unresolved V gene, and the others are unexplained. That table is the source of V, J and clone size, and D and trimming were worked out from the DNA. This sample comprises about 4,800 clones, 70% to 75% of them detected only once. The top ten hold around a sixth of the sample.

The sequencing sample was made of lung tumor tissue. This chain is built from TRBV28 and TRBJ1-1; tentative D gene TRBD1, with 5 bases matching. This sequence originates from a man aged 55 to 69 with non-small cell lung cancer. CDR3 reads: CASRISRAGRITEAFF. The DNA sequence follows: TGTGCCAGCAGGATTTCCAGGGCGGGGAGGATCACTGAAGCTTTCTTT.